The T cell receptor beta chain described here comes from a study of memory CD4+ T cells and cytomegalovirus serostatus. The sort gate was single viable CD3+CD4+CD8-CD45RO+ cells for memory CD4+ T cells. From germline, CDR1 is LGHNA and CDR2 YNFKEQ. V lost 1 base and J lost 1, with 12 bases in between. This CDR3 region has 16 residues. Method: immunoSEQ multiplex PCR; TCRdb's copy keeps in-frame clones and lacks some. The sample lists 70,000 to 90,000 clones, approximately 78% occurring once. The sequence was obtained from an adult in good health and CMV-seropositive. J is TRBJ2-3 and V is TRBV4-2, with D possibly being TRBD1 (8 bases). The sample comprised memory CD4+ T cells from blood. DNA for the CDR3: TGTGCCAGCAGCCAAGTACAGGGGGGGGGCACAGATACGCAGTATTTT. It codes for CASSQVQGGGTDTQYF.